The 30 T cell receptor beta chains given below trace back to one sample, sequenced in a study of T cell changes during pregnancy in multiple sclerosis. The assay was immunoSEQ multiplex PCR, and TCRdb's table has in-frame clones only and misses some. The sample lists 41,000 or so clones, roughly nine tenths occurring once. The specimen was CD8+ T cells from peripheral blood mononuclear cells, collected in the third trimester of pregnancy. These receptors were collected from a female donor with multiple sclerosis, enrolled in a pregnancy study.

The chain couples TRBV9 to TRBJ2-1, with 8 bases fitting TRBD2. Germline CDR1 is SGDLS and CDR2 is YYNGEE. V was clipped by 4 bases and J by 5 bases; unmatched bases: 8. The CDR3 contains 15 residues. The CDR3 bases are TGTGCCAGCAGCTCTCCAGGACTAGCCCACAATGAGCAGTTCTTC. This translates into CASSSPGLAHNEQFF.

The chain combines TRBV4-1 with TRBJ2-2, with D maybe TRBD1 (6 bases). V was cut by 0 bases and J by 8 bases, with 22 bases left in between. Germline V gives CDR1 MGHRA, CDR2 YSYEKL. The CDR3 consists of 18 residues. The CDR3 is CASSQDDPDRPFGGELFF. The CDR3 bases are TGCGCCAGCAGCCAAGACGACCCGGACAGACCCTTTGGGGGGGAGCTGTTTTTT.

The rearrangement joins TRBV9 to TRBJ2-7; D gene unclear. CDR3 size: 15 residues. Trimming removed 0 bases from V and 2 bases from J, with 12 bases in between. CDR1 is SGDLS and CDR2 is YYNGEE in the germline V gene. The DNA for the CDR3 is TGTGCCAGCAGCGTAGGGGCGTTGTTGACCTACGAGCAGTACTTC. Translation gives CASSVGALLTYEQYF.

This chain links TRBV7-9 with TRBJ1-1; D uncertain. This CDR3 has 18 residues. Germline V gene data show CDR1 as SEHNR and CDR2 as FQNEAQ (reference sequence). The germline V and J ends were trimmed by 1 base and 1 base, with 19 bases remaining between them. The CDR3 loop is CASSLVGSSLPQNTEAFF. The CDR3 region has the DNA TGTGCCAGCAGCTTAGTTGGGTCCTCACTACCTCAGAACACTGAAGCTTTCTTT.

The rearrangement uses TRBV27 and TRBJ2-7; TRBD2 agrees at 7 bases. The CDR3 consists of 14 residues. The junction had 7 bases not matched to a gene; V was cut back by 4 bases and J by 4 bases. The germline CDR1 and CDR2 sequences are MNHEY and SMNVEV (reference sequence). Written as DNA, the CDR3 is TGTGCCAGCAGTTGGTCCGCGGGGGATTACGAGCAGTACTTC. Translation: CASSWSAGDYEQYF.

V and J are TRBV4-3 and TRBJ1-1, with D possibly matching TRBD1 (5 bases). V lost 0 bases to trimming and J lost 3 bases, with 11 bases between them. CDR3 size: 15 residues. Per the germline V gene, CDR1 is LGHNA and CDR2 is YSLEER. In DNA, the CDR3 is TGCGCCAGCAGCCAAGAATTGGGGCTGGACACTGAAGCTTTCTTT. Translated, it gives CASSQELGLDTEAFF.

The DNA of the CDR3 is TGTGCCAGCAGCTTGAGGGGAGGGACCGGGGAGCTGTTTTTT. The encoded protein is CASSLRGGTGELFF. This chain uses TRBV28 with TRBJ2-2; 7 bases map to TRBD2. The ends lost 6 bases at V and 5 bases at J; junction bases unmatched: 6. Germline V gives CDR1 MDHEN, CDR2 SYDVKM. CDR3 length equals 14 residues. The full variable domain, completed using reference TRBV28 and TRBJ2-2, is DVKVTQSSRYLVKRTGEKVFLECVQDMDHENMFWYRQDPGLGLRLIYFSYDVKMKEKGDIPEGYSVSREKKERFSLILESASTNQTSMYLCASSLRGGTGELFFGEGSRLTVL.

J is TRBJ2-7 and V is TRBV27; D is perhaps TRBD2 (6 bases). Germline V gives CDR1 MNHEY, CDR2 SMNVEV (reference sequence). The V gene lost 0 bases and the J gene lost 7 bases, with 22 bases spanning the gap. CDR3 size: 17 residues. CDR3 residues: CASSLSYPGLPGGEQYF. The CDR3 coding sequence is TGTGCCAGCAGTTTATCCTATCCGGGACTTCCCGGCGGGGAGCAGTACTTC.

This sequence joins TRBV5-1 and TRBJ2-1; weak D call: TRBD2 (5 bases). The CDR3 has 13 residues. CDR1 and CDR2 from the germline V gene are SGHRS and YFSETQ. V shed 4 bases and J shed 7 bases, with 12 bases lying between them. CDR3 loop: CASSLRTENEQFF. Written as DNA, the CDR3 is TGCGCCAGCAGCCTCAGGACTGAAAATGAGCAGTTCTTC.

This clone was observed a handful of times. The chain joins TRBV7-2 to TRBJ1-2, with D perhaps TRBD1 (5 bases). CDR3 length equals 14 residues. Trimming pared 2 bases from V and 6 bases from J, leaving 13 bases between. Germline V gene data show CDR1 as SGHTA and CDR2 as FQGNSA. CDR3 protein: CASSLRGAGNGYTF. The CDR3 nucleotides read TGTGCCAGCAGCTTACGCGGGGCAGGGAATGGCTACACCTTC.

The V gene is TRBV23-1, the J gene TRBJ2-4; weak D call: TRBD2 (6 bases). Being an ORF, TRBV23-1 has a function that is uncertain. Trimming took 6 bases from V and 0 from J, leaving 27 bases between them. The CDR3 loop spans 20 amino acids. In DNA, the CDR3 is TGCGCCAGCAGGACTAAACTCTACCGGGACTCCCTCCAAGCCAAAAACATTCAGTACTTC. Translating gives CASRTKLYRDSLQAKNIQYF.

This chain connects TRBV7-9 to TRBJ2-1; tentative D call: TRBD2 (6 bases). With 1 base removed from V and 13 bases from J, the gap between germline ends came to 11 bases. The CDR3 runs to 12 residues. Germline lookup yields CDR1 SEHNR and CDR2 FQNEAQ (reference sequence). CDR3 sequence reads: CASSLGDFPQFF. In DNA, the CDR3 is TGTGCCAGCAGCTTAGGGGACTTCCCCCAGTTCTTC.

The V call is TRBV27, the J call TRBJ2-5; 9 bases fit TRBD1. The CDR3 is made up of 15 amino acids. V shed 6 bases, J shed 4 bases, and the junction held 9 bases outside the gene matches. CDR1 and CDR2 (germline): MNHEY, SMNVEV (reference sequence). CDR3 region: CASRPASDRGETQYF. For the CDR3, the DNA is TGTGCCAGCAGGCCAGCCTCGGACAGGGGAGAGACCCAGTACTTC.

This CDR3 is CASSGPLASGETQYF. The CDR3, as DNA: TGTGCCAGCAGTGGACCCTTGGCTAGCGGAGAGACCCAGTACTTC. V and J are TRBV7-9 and TRBJ2-5; 7 nucleotides agree with TRBD2. The CDR3 length is 15 residues. Unmatched junction bases numbered 11, after V lost 6 bases and J lost 4 bases. The germline gives CDR1 SEHNR, CDR2 FQNEAQ (reference sequence).

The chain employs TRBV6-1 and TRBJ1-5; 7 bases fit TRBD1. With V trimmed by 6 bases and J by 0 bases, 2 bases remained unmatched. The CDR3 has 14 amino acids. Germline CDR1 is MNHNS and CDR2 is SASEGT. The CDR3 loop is CASRYRGSNQPQHF. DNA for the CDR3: TGTGCCAGCAGGTACAGGGGTAGCAATCAGCCCCAGCATTTT.

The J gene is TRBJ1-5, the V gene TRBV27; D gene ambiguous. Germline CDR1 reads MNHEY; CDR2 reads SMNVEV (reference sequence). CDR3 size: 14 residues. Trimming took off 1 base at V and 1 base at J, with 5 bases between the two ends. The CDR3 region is CASSLLRSNQPQHF. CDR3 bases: TGTGCCAGCAGTTTATTACGGAGCAATCAGCCCCAGCATTTT.

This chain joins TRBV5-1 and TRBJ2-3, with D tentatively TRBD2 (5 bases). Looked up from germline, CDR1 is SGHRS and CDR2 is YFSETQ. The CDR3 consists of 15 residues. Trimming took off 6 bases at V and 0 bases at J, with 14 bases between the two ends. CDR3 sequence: CASMQARGSTDTQYF. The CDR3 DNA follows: TGCGCCAGCATGCAGGCTAGAGGGAGCACAGATACGCAGTATTTT.

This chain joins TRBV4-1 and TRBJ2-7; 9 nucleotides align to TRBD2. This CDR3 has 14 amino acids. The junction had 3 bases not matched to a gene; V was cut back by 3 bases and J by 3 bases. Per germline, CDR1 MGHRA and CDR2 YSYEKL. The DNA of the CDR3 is TGCGCCAGCAGCCAGAGACTAGCGGACTACGAGCAGTACTTC. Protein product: CASSQRLADYEQYF.

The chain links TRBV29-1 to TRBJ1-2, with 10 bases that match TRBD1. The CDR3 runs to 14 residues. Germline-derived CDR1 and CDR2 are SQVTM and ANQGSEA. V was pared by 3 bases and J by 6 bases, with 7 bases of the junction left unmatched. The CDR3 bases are TGCAGCGTTGATACGACAGGGGGCTACGATGGCTACACCTTC. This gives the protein CSVDTTGGYDGYTF.

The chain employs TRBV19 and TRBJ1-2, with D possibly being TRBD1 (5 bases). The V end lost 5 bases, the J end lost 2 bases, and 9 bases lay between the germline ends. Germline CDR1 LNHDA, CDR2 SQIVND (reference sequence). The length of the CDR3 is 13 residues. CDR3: CASSQDNNYGYTF. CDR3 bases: TGTGCCAGTAGTCAGGACAACAACTATGGCTACACCTTC.

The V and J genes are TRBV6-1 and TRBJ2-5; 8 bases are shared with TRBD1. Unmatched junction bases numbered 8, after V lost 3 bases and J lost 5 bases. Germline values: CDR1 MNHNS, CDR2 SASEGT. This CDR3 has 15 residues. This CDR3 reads CASSDVPTGAETQYF. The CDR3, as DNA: TGTGCCAGCAGTGATGTCCCGACAGGGGCGGAGACCCAGTACTTC.

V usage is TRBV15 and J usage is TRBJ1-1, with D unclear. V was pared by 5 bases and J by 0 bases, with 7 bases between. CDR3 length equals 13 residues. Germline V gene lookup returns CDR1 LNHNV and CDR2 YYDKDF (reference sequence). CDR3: CATSQLMNTEAFF. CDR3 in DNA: TGTGCCACCAGCCAACTCATGAACACTGAAGCTTTCTTT. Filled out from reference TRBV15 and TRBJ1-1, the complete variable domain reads DAMVIQNPRYQVTQFGKPVTLSCSQTLNHNVMYWYQQKSSQAPKLLFHYYDKDFNNEADTPDNFQSRRPNTSFCFLDIRSPGLGDTAMYLCATSQLMNTEAFFGQGTRLTVV.

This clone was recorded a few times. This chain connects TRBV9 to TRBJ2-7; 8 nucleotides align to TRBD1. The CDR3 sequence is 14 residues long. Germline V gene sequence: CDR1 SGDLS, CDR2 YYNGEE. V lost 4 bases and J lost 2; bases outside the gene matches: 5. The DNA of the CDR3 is TGTGCCAGCAGCTCCGGACAGGGCCCCTACGAGCAGTACTTC. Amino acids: CASSSGQGPYEQYF.

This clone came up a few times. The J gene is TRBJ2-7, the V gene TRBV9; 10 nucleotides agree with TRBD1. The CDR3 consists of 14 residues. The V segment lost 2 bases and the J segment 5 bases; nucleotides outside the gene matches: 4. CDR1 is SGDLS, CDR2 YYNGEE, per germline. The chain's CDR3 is CASSVTGGRDEQYF. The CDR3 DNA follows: TGTGCCAGCAGCGTGACAGGGGGCAGGGACGAGCAGTACTTC.

The CDR3: CASSFLPRGTENYGYTF. The CDR3 DNA reads TGTGCCAGCAGTTTCCTTCCACGAGGGACAGAAAACTATGGCTACACCTTC. The gene calls are TRBV27 and TRBJ1-2, with 7 bases fitting TRBD1. CDR3 length: 17 amino acids. Trimming took 3 bases from V and 2 from J; bases not matched to a gene: 12. Per germline, CDR1 MNHEY and CDR2 SMNVEV (reference sequence).

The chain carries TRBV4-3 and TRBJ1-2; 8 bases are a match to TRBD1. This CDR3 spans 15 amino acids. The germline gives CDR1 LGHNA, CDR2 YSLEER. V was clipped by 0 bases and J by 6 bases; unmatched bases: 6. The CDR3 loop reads CASSQEDRGMDGYTF. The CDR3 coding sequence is TGCGCCAGCAGCCAAGAAGACAGGGGTATGGATGGCTACACCTTC.

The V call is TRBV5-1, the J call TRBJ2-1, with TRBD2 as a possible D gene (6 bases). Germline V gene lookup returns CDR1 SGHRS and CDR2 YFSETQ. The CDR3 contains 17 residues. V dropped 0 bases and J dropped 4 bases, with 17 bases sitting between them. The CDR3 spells CASSLEEGPPPYNEQFF. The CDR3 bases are TGCGCCAGCAGCTTGGAGGAGGGGCCTCCTCCTTACAATGAGCAGTTCTTC.

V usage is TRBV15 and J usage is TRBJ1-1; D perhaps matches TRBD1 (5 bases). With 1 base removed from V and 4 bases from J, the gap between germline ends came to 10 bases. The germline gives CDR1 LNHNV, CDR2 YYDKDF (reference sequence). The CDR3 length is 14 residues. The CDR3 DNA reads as TGTGCCACCAGCAGAGGAACGGGGGTCACTGAAGCTTTCTTT. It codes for CATSRGTGVTEAFF.

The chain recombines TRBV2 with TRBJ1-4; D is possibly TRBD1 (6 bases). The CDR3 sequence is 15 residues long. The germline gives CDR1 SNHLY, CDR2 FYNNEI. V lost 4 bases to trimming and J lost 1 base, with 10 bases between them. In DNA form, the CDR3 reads TGTGCCAGCAGTGTCCCGACAGGAACTAATGAAAAACTGTTTTTT. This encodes CASSVPTGTNEKLFF.

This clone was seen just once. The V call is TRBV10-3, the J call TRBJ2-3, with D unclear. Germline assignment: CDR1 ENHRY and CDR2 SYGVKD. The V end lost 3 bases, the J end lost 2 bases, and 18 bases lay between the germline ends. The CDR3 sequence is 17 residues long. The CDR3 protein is CAISESPSGGYTDTQYF. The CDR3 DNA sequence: TGTGCCATCAGTGAATCCCCATCTGGCGGATACACAGATACGCAGTATTTT.